These 17 T cell receptor beta chains were sequenced from one sample in a study of cytomegalovirus exposure and HLA in healthy donors. 13 Jbeta primers and 60 Vbeta primers were used for the PCR. Produced via immunoSEQ multiplex PCR; TCRdb's table is partial and in-frame only. This sample's clone table lists under 90,000 clones. The sample consisted of PBMCs. These receptors all come from a man aged 50 to 59 in good health and CMV-seropositive.

This chain connects TRBV5-4 to TRBJ1-1; 7 nucleotides line up with TRBD1. V dropped 5 bases and J dropped 6; count of bases not matched to a gene: 10. Germline CDR1 is SGHNT and CDR2 is YYREEE (reference sequence). The CDR3 totals 14 residues. CDR3 bases: TGTGCCAGCAGTTCAACAGGGGCTTGGGCTGAAGCTTTCTTT. Encoded protein: CASSSTGAWAEAFF.

The V call is TRBV18, the J call TRBJ2-7; TRBD1 matches 10 bases. In germline, CDR1 is KGHSH, CDR2 LQKENI. V trimming: 3 bases; J trimming: 2 bases; junction bases outside the gene matches: 4. The CDR3 consists of 15 residues. The CDR3 reads CASSPGTGAPYEQYF. CDR3 nucleotides: TGTGCCAGCTCACCTGGGACAGGGGCTCCCTACGAGCAGTACTTC.

This sequence joins TRBV7-3 and TRBJ1-1, with TRBD1 matching over 7 bases. V gave up 4 bases and J gave up 5 bases; unmatched junction bases: 4. The germline gives CDR1 SGHTA, CDR2 FQGTGA. The CDR3 length is 13 residues. The CDR3 nucleotides are TGTGCCAGCAGCTCGTCGACAGGGACTGAAGCTTTCTTT. It is translated as CASSSSTGTEAFF.

V and J are TRBV10-3 and TRBJ1-2; D unresolved. CDR3 length equals 11 residues. Germline lookup yields CDR1 ENHRY and CDR2 SYGVKD. The V and J ends lost 2 bases and 7 bases respectively, with 5 bases between them. CDR3 sequence reads: CAISEGLGYTF. DNA for the CDR3: TGTGCCATCAGTGAGGGGCTTGGCTACACCTTC.

The genes are TRBV15 and TRBJ1-2; 8 nucleotides line up with TRBD1. The ends lost 1 base at V and 4 bases at J; junction bases unmatched: 2. Germline loops: CDR1 LNHNV, CDR2 YYDKDF (reference sequence). CDR3 length: 14 amino acids. In nucleotides, the CDR3 is TGTGCCACCAGCAGAGGGACAGGGTCCTATGGCTACACCTTC. Its protein product is CATSRGTGSYGYTF.

The CDR3 reads CASSLIGTGGLDGELFF. CDR3 nucleotides: TGTGCCAGCAGTTTGATCGGGACAGGGGGCCTGGACGGGGAGCTGTTTTTT. V usage is TRBV2 and J usage is TRBJ2-2, with 12 positions matching TRBD1. The CDR3 has 17 residues. V gave up 5 bases and J gave up 7 bases; unmatched junction bases: 11. In germline, CDR1 is SNHLY, CDR2 FYNNEI.

The chain combines TRBV12-5 with TRBJ1-2; 9 nucleotides align to TRBD1. This CDR3 region has 13 residues. Germline V gene sequence: CDR1 LGHNT, CDR2 FRNRAP. V shed 8 bases and J 7 bases; nucleotides not matched to a gene: 8. This CDR3 reads CASNTGQGSGYTF. The CDR3, as DNA: TGTGCTAGTAACACGGGACAGGGAAGTGGCTACACCTTC.

The chain combines TRBV4-3 with TRBJ2-4, with D maybe TRBD2 (7 bases). The CDR3 contains 17 residues. Germline CDR1 LGHNA, CDR2 YSLEER. V lost 0 bases to trimming and J lost 6 bases, with 18 bases between them. The chain's CDR3 is CASSQDLAQGGGNIQYF. CDR3 DNA: TGCGCCAGCAGCCAAGATTTGGCACAGGGAGGGGGAAACATTCAGTACTTC.

The rearrangement uses TRBV4-1 and TRBJ1-2; D gene uncertain. Germline V CDR1 and CDR2: MGHRA, YSYEKL. There are 17 residues in the CDR3. V lost 0 bases and J lost 1, with 15 bases in between. The CDR3 sequence: CASSQDLDVRDNYGYTF. The CDR3 nucleotides read TGCGCCAGCAGCCAAGATCTAGACGTCCGGGATAACTATGGCTACACCTTC.

The rearrangement uses TRBV27 and TRBJ1-2; D not resolved. V dropped 1 base and J dropped 1 base, with 7 bases sitting between them. This CDR3 comprises 14 residues. Germline V CDR1 and CDR2: MNHEY, SMNVEV (reference sequence). CDR3 sequence: CASSLLGSNYGYTF. The CDR3 DNA is TGTGCCAGCAGTTTATTGGGCAGTAACTATGGCTACACCTTC.

This chain connects TRBV7-2 to TRBJ1-5; no firm D call. Germline values: CDR1 SGHTA, CDR2 FQGNSA. Trimming stripped 4 bases from V and 8 bases from J, with 15 bases between. The CDR3 extends over 14 amino acids. In DNA, the CDR3 is TGTGCCAGCAGCTACATGGGAGGGAGGGAGCCCCAGCATTTT. Encoded protein: CASSYMGGREPQHF.

The chain combines TRBV7-2 with TRBJ2-3, with 12 positions matching TRBD2. After removal of 4 bases from V and 6 bases from J, the junction contained 8 bases not matched to a gene. Germline V lookup: CDR1 SGHTA, CDR2 FQGNSA. This CDR3 has 16 amino acids. This CDR3 reads CASSSGLAGRWDTQYF. The DNA for the CDR3 is TGTGCCAGCAGCTCCGGACTAGCGGGACGCTGGGATACGCAGTATTTT.

V usage is TRBV4-2 and J usage is TRBJ2-7; 7 bases fit TRBD1. The CDR3 is made up of 16 amino acids. Trimming at V came to 0 bases and at J to 1 base, leaving 6 bases not matched to a gene. Germline CDR1 LGHNA, CDR2 YNFKEQ. CDR3 sequence (DNA): TGTGCCAGCAGCCAAGATAAGGGACAGCCTTCCTACGAGCAGTACTTC. Its translation is CASSQDKGQPSYEQYF.

This chain connects TRBV27 to TRBJ2-1, with 12 positions matching TRBD2. The V segment lost 2 bases and the J segment 6 bases; nucleotides outside the gene matches: 8. Per the germline V gene, CDR1 is MNHEY and CDR2 is SMNVEV (reference sequence). The CDR3 is made up of 17 amino acids. The CDR3 sequence is CASSLLASGRAGNEQFF. The DNA of the CDR3 is TGTGCCAGCAGTTTACTGGCTAGCGGGAGGGCCGGCAATGAGCAGTTCTTC.

J is TRBJ2-1 and V is TRBV19; 10 bases are a match to TRBD2. The CDR3 length is 15 residues. J gave up 6 bases and V 5 bases, and 7 bases lay outside the gene matches. Per the germline V gene, CDR1 is LNHDA and CDR2 is SQIVND (reference sequence). CDR3 nucleotide sequence: TGTGCCAGTAGTTCGGGACTAGCGAATCGCAATGAGCAGTTCTTC. Its translation: CASSSGLANRNEQFF. Variable domain in full (rest from reference TRBV19 and TRBJ2-1): DGGITQSPKYLFRKEGQNVTLSCEQNLNHDAMYWYRQDPGQGLRLIYYSQIVNDFQKGDIAEGYSVSREKKESFPLTVTSAQKNPTAFYLCASSSGLANRNEQFFGPGTRLTVL.

This chain connects TRBV28 to TRBJ1-1, with 7 positions matching TRBD1. CDR1 and CDR2 (germline): MDHEN, SYDVKM. The CDR3 totals 13 residues. The CDR3 spells CAVEDRTNTEAFF. CDR3 DNA: TGTGCAGTAGAGGACAGGACGAACACTGAAGCTTTCTTT.

The V call is TRBV18, the J call TRBJ2-7, with 13 bases aligning to TRBD2. Germline V CDR1 and CDR2: KGHSH, LQKENI. The CDR3 totals 15 residues. V shed 4 bases, J shed 5 bases, and the junction held 5 bases outside the gene matches. Here the CDR3 reads CASSLPGLAGNEQYF. CDR3 DNA: TGTGCCAGCTCACTCCCGGGACTAGCGGGAAACGAGCAGTACTTC.